Listed below are T cell receptor beta chains from one sample, sequenced in a study of vaccination and CD4 T cells after COVID-19. TCRdb independently ran MiXCR on the PCR reads; one entry per CDR3 protein. The sample has 15,000 or so distinct CDR3 sequences; 50% to 55% are singletons. Which antigens these TCRs recognize remains unknown. The sequenced sample consisted of CD4+ T cells from blood, cultured in vitro. The origin of the receptors is a human donor who had recovered from COVID-19. The CDR3 runs from the conserved cysteine through the conserved F or W. Fields, in order: CDR3 protein, J gene, V gene.

CATSDPALTGTANTGELFF	TRBJ2-2	TRBV24-1
CSARLGPSGSHEQYF	TRBJ2-7	TRBV20-1
CASSYSIIGQSSYNEQFF	TRBJ2-1	TRBV6-5
CSARMYSYEQYF	TRBJ2-7	TRBV20-1
CASSWTQSNYGYTF	TRBJ1-2	TRBV14
CASSSTTAPGNTIYF	TRBJ1-3	TRBV7-3
CATSEGGQGLGEQYF	TRBJ2-7	TRBV24-1
CASSRQGGQPQHF	TRBJ1-5	TRBV7-2
CASSWSQGFNQPQHF	TRBJ1-5	TRBV6-1
CATSRGRGQGDTQYF	TRBJ2-3	TRBV15
CATRTSEGTQYF	TRBJ2-3	TRBV24-1
CASSVTTVYTDTQYF	TRBJ2-3	TRBV9
CASSLAGRGLGYTF	TRBJ1-2	TRBV7-9
CSARDVPGPLGTQYF	TRBJ2-5	TRBV20-1
CATSDASGNYGYTF	TRBJ1-2	TRBV24-1
CATSDLVQNTGELFF	TRBJ2-2	TRBV24-1
CASSLDGLGNQPQHF	TRBJ1-5	TRBV7-2
CASATQVARTADTQYF	TRBJ2-3	TRBV7-9
CASSLGLAFTDTQYF	TRBJ2-3	TRBV7-9
CASLGMDQPQHF	TRBJ1-5	TRBV5-4
CASSLDGGPGSGANVLTF	TRBJ2-6	TRBV19
CASSLVGKGSPLHF	TRBJ1-6	TRBV11-2
CASSLMGPNEQFF	TRBJ2-1	TRBV11-2
CASSSDRYNQPQHF	TRBJ1-5	TRBV5-6
CAWSSGTSGSLSYEQYF	TRBJ2-7	TRBV30
CASSLGGRGNEQYF	TRBJ2-7	TRBV7-6
CASSYEPRPNYGYTF	TRBJ1-2	TRBV12-3/TRBV12-4
CASSLNQETQYF	TRBJ2-5	TRBV7-2
CATSRDGEGLGDTQYF	TRBJ2-3	TRBV15
CASSRLLQGNTGELFF	TRBJ2-2	TRBV19
CSASRFRDGYTF	TRBJ1-2	TRBV20-1
CASSPSEGVTEAFF	TRBJ1-1	TRBV11-3
CASSLEGIQPQHF	TRBJ1-5	TRBV5-8
CASSGGTGGNQPQHF	TRBJ1-5	TRBV18
CASKGTDGETQYF	TRBJ2-5	TRBV4-2
CASKAPGGDTQYF	TRBJ2-3	TRBV7-3
CASSYTPRGEQYF	TRBJ2-7	TRBV6-5
CASRRDRDFYGYTF	TRBJ1-2	TRBV27
CASSESTGTGGRQPQHF	TRBJ1-5	TRBV10-2
CASRPGQAMNTEAFF	TRBJ1-1	TRBV25-1
CASSPPYIDTQYF	TRBJ2-3	TRBV18
CASSGAQGPNNQPQHF	TRBJ1-5	TRBV28
CARKEPLPRGHEQYF	TRBJ2-7	TRBV19
CASKVLSGVYGYTF	TRBJ1-2	TRBV6-1
CATSPIVDQPQHF	TRBJ1-5	TRBV10-3
CASSDPSRGNYGYTF	TRBJ1-2	TRBV2
CASSSPTRSLGEQYF	TRBJ2-7	TRBV7-8
CASSLWGTTSSNAGELFF	TRBJ2-2	TRBV7-2
CSARDRQFQETQYF	TRBJ2-5	TRBV20-1
CASSLDDRGRLF	TRBJ2-1	TRBV7-2
CSATPGLAYNEQFF	TRBJ2-1	TRBV20-1
CASPGTSVYEQYF	TRBJ2-7	TRBV21-1
CASTLRTGNTGELFF	TRBJ2-2	TRBV7-2
CATSRTTRGIQETQYF	TRBJ2-5	TRBV15
CSAEADGNQPQHF	TRBJ1-5	TRBV20-1
CSACRDGTSGYTF	TRBJ1-2	TRBV20-1
CASASGNQETQYF	TRBJ2-5	TRBV6-2/TRBV6-3